This T cell receptor (beta chain) is from a study of cytomegalovirus exposure and HLA in healthy donors. Study-wide context: HLA-typed donors were the source of some 80 million unique TCRs, which an early data release held. Findings and limits, study-wide: HLA allele associations emerged for roughly 16,000 TCR beta sequences in a later analysis, at 0.05 false discovery rate. Analysis was performed later, and it showed HLA-associated TCR beta chains to be more clonally expanded than equally common others.

Researchers ran the PCR with 60 Vbeta and 13 Jbeta primers. Clones were sequenced by immunoSEQ multiplex PCR, and TCRdb holds only the in-frame ones, with some missing. The table includes some 150,000 clones, approximately 84% detected once. At the time of sampling, donors were nominally healthy, though unrecorded immune exposures were likely. The CDR3 has 12 residues. Germline values: CDR1 MNHEY, CDR2 SVGAGI. Trimming took 7 bases from V and 1 from J, leaving 7 bases between them. This clone was seen a handful of times. What it binds is unknown. The sequenced sample was PBMCs. The source is a woman between 35 and 50 years old in good health and CMV-seronegative. The rearrangement links TRBV6-5 to TRBJ1-1; D remains unclear. For the CDR3, the DNA is TGTGCCAGCAAGTACAGGAACACTGAAGCTTTCTTT. This encodes CASKYRNTEAFF.